The 30 T cell receptor beta chains below all came from one sample that was sequenced in a study of glioma-infiltrating T cells. TCR alpha and beta CDR3 regions were amplified from RNA using iRepertoire nested multiplex PCR. TCRdb reprocessed the multiplex PCR reads via MiXCR and lists one record per CDR3 protein. This table has roughly 350,000 distinct CDR3 sequences, less than 50% appearing once. Sequencing used glioma tissue, nonneoplastic brain tissue, or PBMCs (not recorded which). These receptors were obtained from a human donor with low-grade glioma or glioblastoma, undergoing nonglioma brain surgery, or in good health (not recorded which).

This clonotype was counted only a few times. The chain carries TRBV11-2 and TRBJ1-1; tentative D call: TRBD1 (5 bases). The V and J ends lost 5 bases and 2 bases respectively, with 9 bases between them. This CDR3 has 13 residues. Looked up from germline, CDR1 is SGHAT and CDR2 is FQNNGV. Here the CDR3 DNA reads TGTGCCAGCAGCCGGGACCCCAACACTGAAGCTTTCTTT. It yields the protein CASSRDPNTEAFF.

The V gene is TRBV7-2, the J gene TRBJ2-1; 8 bases line up with TRBD1. V lost 2 bases to trimming and J lost 3 bases; unmatched junction nucleotides: 3. Germline CDR1 reads SGHTA; CDR2 reads FQGNSA. The CDR3 is 15 residues long. CDR3 sequence (DNA): TGTGCCAGCAGCTTAACAACAGGGGGCTACAATGAGCAGTTCTTC. Protein sequence: CASSLTTGGYNEQFF.

The table lists this clonotype with many counts. The J gene is TRBJ2-1, the V gene TRBV6-2 or TRBV6-3, with D hard to call. V lost 2 bases and J 10 bases, leaving 12 bases between the germline ends. There are 13 residues in the CDR3. The V gene's germline CDR1 is MNHEY and CDR2 SVGEGT. The CDR3 loop is CASSYGPAGEQFF. DNA of the CDR3: TGTGCCAGCAGTTACGGACCCGCTGGGGAGCAGTTCTTC.

There are a few counts of this clonotype. For the CDR3, the DNA is TGCAGCGTTGACCCGGCGGTCAGCTCCTACAATGAGCAGTTCTTC. As protein: CSVDPAVSSYNEQFF. This chain connects TRBV29-1 to TRBJ2-1; D not resolved. Trimming pared 3 bases from V and 0 bases from J, leaving 12 bases between. The V gene's germline CDR1 is SQVTM and CDR2 ANQGSEA. The CDR3 loop spans 15 amino acids.

V is TRBV11-1 and J is TRBJ2-1, with 9 bases fitting TRBD1. The germline gives CDR1 SGHAT, CDR2 FQDESV (reference sequence). The V segment lost 2 bases and the J segment 6 bases; nucleotides outside the gene matches: 2. The CDR3 sequence is 14 residues long. The chain's CDR3 is CASSLRDRVNEQFF. CDR3 DNA: TGTGCCAGCAGCTTACGGGACAGGGTCAATGAGCAGTTCTTC.

About this clonotype: A read error is possible here, since a much larger clone lies one base away. The J gene is TRBJ2-3, the V gene TRBV20-1; the D is unclear. This CDR3 is 12 amino acids long. Trimming removed 3 bases from V and 6 bases from J, with 10 bases in between. Germline V CDR1 and CDR2: DFQATT, SNEGSKA (reference sequence). DNA for the CDR3: TGCAGTGCTAGCGGTGGCGAGGATACGCAGTATTTT. It is translated as CSASGGEDTQYF.

This clonotype was seen only a few times. The V and J genes are TRBV4-1 and TRBJ1-1; D is undetermined. Germline V gene lookup returns CDR1 MGHRA and CDR2 YSYEKL. This CDR3 spans 15 amino acids. V shed 1 base and J shed 4 bases, with 13 bases lying between them. CDR3 in DNA: TGCGCCAGCAGCCAAGTGCTTGTAGGGAGCACTGAAGCTTTCTTT. Translation: CASSQVLVGSTEAFF.

The chain carries TRBV6-1 and TRBJ1-2; possible D gene TRBD1, 5 bases. Germline V gives CDR1 MNHNS, CDR2 SASEGT. The CDR3 is 16 amino acids. Trimming pared 6 bases from V and 0 bases from J, leaving 17 bases between. The CDR3 DNA follows: TGTGCCAGCAGAACTACACCCGGGACCCCTAACTATGGCTACACCTTC. Residues: CASRTTPGTPNYGYTF.

V gene TRBV27 combines with J gene TRBJ2-7; 14 bases align to TRBD2. This CDR3 is 16 amino acids long. Germline V gives CDR1 MNHEY, CDR2 SMNVEV (reference sequence). The V segment lost 10 bases and the J segment 0 bases; nucleotides outside the gene matches: 8. CDR3: CATTPGTSGSSYEQYF. In DNA form, the CDR3 reads TGTGCCACTACACCCGGGACTAGCGGGAGCTCCTACGAGCAGTACTTC.

The CDR3 loop reads CASSLRGLVWEQYF. As DNA, the CDR3 is TGTGCCAGCAGTTTAAGAGGGCTGGTGTGGGAGCAGTACTTC. The chain couples TRBV12-3 or TRBV12-4 to TRBJ2-7; TRBD2 might be the D (5 bases). V was trimmed by 2 bases and J by 7 bases, leaving 15 bases between them. This CDR3 region has 14 residues.

This clonotype came up many times. The rearrangement joins TRBV20-1 to TRBJ1-5; weak D call: TRBD1 (5 bases). The V end lost 3 bases, the J end lost 4 bases, and 10 bases lay between the germline ends. This CDR3 is built from 13 residues. Germline V gene lookup returns CDR1 DFQATT and CDR2 SNEGSKA (reference sequence). The CDR3 DNA follows: TGCAGTGCTAGGACAGCAAAAAATCAGCCCCAGCATTTT. Translated, it gives CSARTAKNQPQHF.

A few counts support this clonotype. The V gene is TRBV7-2, the J gene TRBJ2-7, with 7 positions matching TRBD2. The V and J ends lost 6 bases and 2 bases, in that order; junction bases with no gene match: 7. The CDR3 extends over 14 amino acids. In germline, CDR1 is SGHTA, CDR2 FQGNSA. CDR3 loop: CASSQTGLAYEQYF. The CDR3 DNA follows: TGTGCCAGCAGTCAAACTGGACTAGCCTACGAGCAGTACTTC.

This chain links TRBV29-1 with TRBJ2-5; D is possibly TRBD1 (6 bases). Per germline, CDR1 SQVTM and CDR2 ANQGSEA. CDR3 size: 12 residues. V gave up 8 bases and J gave up 4 bases, with 14 bases separating them. The CDR3 region has the DNA TGCAGCTCCACAAGAGGGGGAGAGACCCAGTACTTC. It translates to CSSTRGGETQYF.

There are many counts of this clonotype. This chain joins TRBV27 and TRBJ2-3, with 13 nucleotides matching TRBD2. From germline, CDR1 is MNHEY and CDR2 SMNVEV (reference sequence). J was trimmed by 2 bases and V by 4 bases; bases with no gene match: 3. The CDR3 contains 16 residues. In DNA form, the CDR3 reads TGTGCCAGCAGTTCGGGACTAGCGGGGCTCACAGATACGCAGTATTTT. Translating gives CASSSGLAGLTDTQYF.

The J gene is TRBJ1-6, the V gene TRBV18, with a weak D call TRBD1 (5 bases). The germline V gene has CDR1 KGHSH and CDR2 LQKENI. This CDR3 comprises 16 residues. The V end lost 2 bases, the J end lost 7 bases, and 15 bases lay between the germline ends. The CDR3 sequence is CASSPRTHNRNSPLHF. DNA of the CDR3: TGTGCCAGCTCACCAAGGACACACAACCGGAATTCACCCCTCCACTTT. The full variable domain, completed using reference TRBV18 and TRBJ1-6, is NAGVMQNPRHLVRRRGQEARLRCSPMKGHSHVYWYRQLPEEGLKFMVYLQKENIIDESGMPKERFSAEFPKEGPSILRIQQVVRGDSAAYFCASSPRTHNRNSPLHFGNGTRLTVT.

This clonotype was counted a single time. Since a much larger clone is just one base distant, this may be a read error. The rearrangement links TRBV4-1 to TRBJ2-7, with 7 bases that match TRBD1. CDR1 is MGHRA and CDR2 is YSYEKL in the germline V gene. This CDR3 has 15 amino acids. V shed 1 base, J shed 7 bases, and the junction held 10 bases outside the gene matches. This chain's CDR3 is CASSQAGGYYNEQYF. CDR3 DNA: TGCGCCAGCAGCCAAGCAGGGGGTTACTACAATGAGCAGTACTTC.

This clonotype appeared many times. The chain has TRBV24-1 and TRBJ1-1; D is uncertain. V lost 2 bases, J lost 1 base, and 10 bases lay in between. The CDR3 is 15 amino acids. The germline V gene has CDR1 KGHDR and CDR2 SFDVKD. CDR3 DNA: TGTGCCACCAGTGATTCGCAAAGGACGAACACTGAAGCTTTCTTT. Translated: CATSDSQRTNTEAFF.

As for this clonotype: A read error is possible here, since a much larger clone lies one base away. The J gene is TRBJ2-7, the V gene TRBV20-1, with D uncertain. CDR3 length equals 13 residues. V dropped 1 base and J dropped 4 bases, with 11 bases sitting between them. Germline V gene sequence: CDR1 DFQATT, CDR2 SNEGSKA (reference sequence). The CDR3 DNA reads as TGCAGTGCTAGAGTGTCGTTCAGTTACGAGCAGTACTTC. Protein sequence: CSARVSFSYEQYF.

Regarding this clonotype: At one of its ends the junction is not consistent with the germline gene, which may arise from a read error. This chain uses TRBV28 with TRBJ1-5; a weak D match, TRBD1 (6 bases). The CDR3 totals 14 residues. CDR1 and CDR2 (germline): MDHEN, SYDVKM. This CDR3 reads CAGSPTQGNQPQHF. The CDR3 DNA sequence: TGTGCCGGCAGTCCCACCCAGGGGAATCAGCCCCAGCATTTT.

The chain links TRBV20-1 to TRBJ2-5; 9 bases fit TRBD2. Germline assignment: CDR1 DFQATT and CDR2 SNEGSKA (reference sequence). The ends lost 0 bases at V and 1 base at J; junction bases unmatched: 12. The CDR3 is 18 amino acids. The CDR3, as DNA: TGCAGTGCTAGAGACCCCCGGCGGGAGGGCCGCATCCAAGAGACCCAGTACTTC. It translates to CSARDPRREGRIQETQYF.

This clonotype was seen repeatedly, ten times or more. The chain uses TRBV20-1 and TRBJ2-5; either TRBD1 or TRBD2 may fit D (5 bases each). The CDR3 sequence is 12 residues long. CDR1 DFQATT and CDR2 SNEGSKA come from the germline V gene (reference sequence). Trimming took off 3 bases at V and 4 bases at J, with 9 bases between the two ends. CDR3 nucleotides: TGCAGTGCTAGGGGGGAAAGAGAGACCCAGTACTTC. Amino acid sequence: CSARGERETQYF.

This clonotype was observed many times. The chain recombines TRBV27 with TRBJ1-1, with D unresolved. Trimming pared 0 bases from V and 3 bases from J, leaving 14 bases between. The CDR3 totals 16 residues. Germline loops: CDR1 MNHEY, CDR2 SMNVEV (reference sequence). The CDR3 bases are TGTGCCAGCAGTTTATCGGGGTTTGGGTCCTACACTGAAGCTTTCTTT. Translating gives CASSLSGFGSYTEAFF.

This clonotype was found a few times. The chain carries TRBV7-8 and TRBJ1-1; D gene ambiguous. Deletions cut 1 base from V and 8 bases from J, with 11 bases between. The length of the CDR3 is 13 residues. CDR1 and CDR2 from the germline V gene are SGHVS and FQNEAQ. This CDR3 reads CASSLGGWAEAFF. The CDR3 DNA reads as TGTGCCAGCAGCTTAGGGGGATGGGCCGAAGCTTTCTTT.

This clonotype has only a few counts. This chain links TRBV28 with TRBJ1-5, with a weak D call TRBD1 (6 bases). The length of the CDR3 is 17 residues. Germline CDR1 MDHEN, CDR2 SYDVKM. The germline V and J ends were trimmed by 3 bases and 0 bases, with 15 bases remaining between them. The CDR3 nucleotides are TGTGCCAGCAGTTTTTCCCCTTGGACAGATAGCAATCAGCCCCAGCATTTT. It yields the protein CASSFSPWTDSNQPQHF.

The chain has TRBV5-4 and TRBJ1-2; perhaps TRBD1 as D (6 bases). Looked up from germline, CDR1 is SGHNT and CDR2 is YYREEE (reference sequence). The length of the CDR3 is 15 residues. Trimming took off 7 bases at V and 2 bases at J, with 18 bases between the two ends. CDR3 sequence reads: CASGKGVAANYGYTF. Written as DNA, the CDR3 is TGTGCCAGCGGCAAGGGGGTGGCAGCCAACTATGGCTACACCTTC.

Note on this clonotype: A much more abundant neighbour one base away suggests this may be a read error. The genes are TRBV20-1 and TRBJ2-1; D tentatively fits TRBD1 or TRBD2 (6 bases each). Germline V lookup: CDR1 DFQATT, CDR2 SNEGSKA (reference sequence). This CDR3 comprises 11 residues. Trimming pared 8 bases from V and 10 bases from J, leaving 15 bases between. CDR3 loop: CSYKRGDEQFF. The CDR3 DNA sequence: TGCAGTTACAAGAGGGGGGACGAGCAGTTCTTC.

Points on this clonotype: This may be a read error, as it is one base from a much larger clone. The chain joins TRBV27 to TRBJ2-1, with unresolved D. The germline gives CDR1 MNHEY, CDR2 SMNVEV (reference sequence). V lost 8 bases to trimming and J lost 10 bases, with 18 bases between them. The CDR3 covers 13 residues. The CDR3 sequence: CASSLGIPYEQFF. CDR3 nucleotide sequence: TGTGCCAGCTCTTTGGGGATTCCTTACGAGCAGTTCTTC.

With regard to this clonotype: At one of its ends the junction is not consistent with the germline gene, which may arise from a read error. The V and J genes are TRBV20-1 and TRBJ2-1, with D perhaps assigned TRBD1 or TRBD2 (5 bases each). The CDR3 runs 12 residues. Germline-derived CDR1 and CDR2 are DFQATT and SNEGSKA (reference sequence). The CDR3 coding sequence is TGCGGTGCTAGCACCGGGACGAATGAGCAGTTCTTC. Translation gives CGASTGTNEQFF.

This clonotype was recorded a few times. V and J are TRBV29-1 and TRBJ2-7, with unresolved D. V shed 7 bases and J shed 6 bases, with 13 bases lying between them. The CDR3 runs 11 residues. Germline-derived CDR1 and CDR2 are SQVTM and ANQGSEA. The CDR3 here is CSGLVPSEQYF. The CDR3, as DNA: TGCAGCGGTCTGGTCCCCTCCGAGCAGTACTTC.

On this clonotype: A read error may explain this, as a much larger clone is one base away. The chain couples TRBV15 to TRBJ2-1; 7 bases agree with TRBD1. This CDR3 has 14 residues. Germline values: CDR1 LNHNV, CDR2 YYDKDF (reference sequence). In DNA, the CDR3 is TGTGCCACCAGCGACCAGGGGGTCTACAATAAGCAGTTCTTC. Protein sequence: CATSDQGVYNKQFF.